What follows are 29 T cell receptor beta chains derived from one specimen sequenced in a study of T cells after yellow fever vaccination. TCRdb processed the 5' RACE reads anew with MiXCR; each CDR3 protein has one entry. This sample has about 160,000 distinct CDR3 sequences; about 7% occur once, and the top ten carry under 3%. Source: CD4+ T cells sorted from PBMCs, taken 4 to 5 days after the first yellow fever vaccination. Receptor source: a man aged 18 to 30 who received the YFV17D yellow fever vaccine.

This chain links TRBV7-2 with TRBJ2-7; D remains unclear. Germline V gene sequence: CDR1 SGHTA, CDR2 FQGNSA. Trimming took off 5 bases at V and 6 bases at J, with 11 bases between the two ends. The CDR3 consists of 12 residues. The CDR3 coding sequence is TGTGCCAGCAGCAGGGCTTGGGGCGAGCAGTACTTC. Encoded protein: CASSRAWGEQYF.

For the CDR3, the DNA is TGTGCCAGCAGCTTAGGGGAGGGGGACATTCAGTACTTC. This encodes CASSLGEGDIQYF. The genes are TRBV7-2 and TRBJ2-4; weak D call: TRBD2 (7 bases). This CDR3 spans 13 amino acids. V lost 1 base and J lost 8, with 9 bases in between. CDR1 is SGHTA, CDR2 FQGNSA, per germline.

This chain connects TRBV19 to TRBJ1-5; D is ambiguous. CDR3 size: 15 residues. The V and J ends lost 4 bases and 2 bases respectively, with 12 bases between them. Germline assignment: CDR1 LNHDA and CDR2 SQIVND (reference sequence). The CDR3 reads CASSTQHVGNQPQHF. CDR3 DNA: TGTGCCAGTAGTACCCAACACGTTGGCAATCAGCCCCAGCATTTT.

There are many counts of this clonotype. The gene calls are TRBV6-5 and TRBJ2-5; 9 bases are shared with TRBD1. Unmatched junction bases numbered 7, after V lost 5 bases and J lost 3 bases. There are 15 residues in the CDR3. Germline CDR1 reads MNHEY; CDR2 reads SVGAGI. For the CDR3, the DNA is TGTGCCAGCAGTACGCGACAGGGGGGTAAAGAGACCCAGTACTTC. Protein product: CASSTRQGGKETQYF.

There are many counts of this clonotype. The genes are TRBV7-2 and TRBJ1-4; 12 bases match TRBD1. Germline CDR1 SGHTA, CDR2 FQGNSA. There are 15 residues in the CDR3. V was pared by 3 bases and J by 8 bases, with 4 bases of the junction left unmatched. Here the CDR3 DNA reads TGTGCCAGCAGCTTCGGGACAGGGGGCGGAGAAAAACTGTTTTTT. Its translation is CASSFGTGGGEKLFF.

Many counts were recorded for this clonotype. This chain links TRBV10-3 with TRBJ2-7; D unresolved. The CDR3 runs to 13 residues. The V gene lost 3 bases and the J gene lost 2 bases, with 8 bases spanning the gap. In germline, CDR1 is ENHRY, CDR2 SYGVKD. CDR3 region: CAISDVKAYEQYF. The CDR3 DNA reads TGTGCCATCAGTGACGTTAAGGCCTACGAGCAGTACTTC.

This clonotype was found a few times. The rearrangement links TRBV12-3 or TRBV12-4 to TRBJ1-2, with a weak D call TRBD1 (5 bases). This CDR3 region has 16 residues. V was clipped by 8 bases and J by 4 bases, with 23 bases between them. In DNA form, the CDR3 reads TGTGCCAGCGGCGCGTGGTTTTGGGGGAATGGCTATGGCTACACCTTC. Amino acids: CASGAWFWGNGYGYTF.

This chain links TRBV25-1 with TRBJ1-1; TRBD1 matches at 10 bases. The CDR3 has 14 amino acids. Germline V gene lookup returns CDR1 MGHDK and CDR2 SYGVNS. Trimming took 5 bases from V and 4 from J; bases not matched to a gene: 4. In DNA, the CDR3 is TGTGCCAGCAGTAATAGACAGGGGGCCACTGAAGCTTTCTTT. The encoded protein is CASSNRQGATEAFF.

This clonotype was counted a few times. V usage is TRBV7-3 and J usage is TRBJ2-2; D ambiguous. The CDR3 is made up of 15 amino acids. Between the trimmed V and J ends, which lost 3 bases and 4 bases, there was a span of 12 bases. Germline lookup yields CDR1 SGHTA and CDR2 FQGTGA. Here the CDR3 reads CASSFWGDGTGELFF. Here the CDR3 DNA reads TGTGCCAGCAGCTTCTGGGGTGATGGCACCGGGGAGCTGTTTTTT.

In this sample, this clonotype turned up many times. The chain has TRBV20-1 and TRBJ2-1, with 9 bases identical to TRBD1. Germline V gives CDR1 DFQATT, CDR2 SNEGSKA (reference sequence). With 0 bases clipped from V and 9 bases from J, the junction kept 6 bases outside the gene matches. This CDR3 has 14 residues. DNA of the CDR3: TGCAGTGCTAGAGAGGGGACAGGGTACGGTGAGCAGTTCTTC. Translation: CSAREGTGYGEQFF.

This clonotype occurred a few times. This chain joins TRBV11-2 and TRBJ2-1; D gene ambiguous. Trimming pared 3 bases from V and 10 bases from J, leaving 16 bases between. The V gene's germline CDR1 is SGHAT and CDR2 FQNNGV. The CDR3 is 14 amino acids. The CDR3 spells CASSLNRVTYEQFF. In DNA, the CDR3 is TGTGCCAGCAGCTTGAATCGGGTTACTTACGAGCAGTTCTTC.

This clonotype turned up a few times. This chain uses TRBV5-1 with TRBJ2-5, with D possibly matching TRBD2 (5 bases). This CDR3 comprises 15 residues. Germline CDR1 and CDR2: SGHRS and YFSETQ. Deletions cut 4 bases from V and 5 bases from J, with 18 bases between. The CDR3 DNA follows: TGCGCCAGCAGCCCCGGAGGTGAGGTAGCGGAGACCCAGTACTTC. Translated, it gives CASSPGGEVAETQYF.

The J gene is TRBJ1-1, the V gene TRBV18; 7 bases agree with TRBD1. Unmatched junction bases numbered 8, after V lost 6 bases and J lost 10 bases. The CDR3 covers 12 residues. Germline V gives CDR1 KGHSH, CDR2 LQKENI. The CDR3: CASSPGTAVAFF. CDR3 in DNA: TGTGCCAGCTCCCCCGGGACAGCTGTAGCTTTCTTT. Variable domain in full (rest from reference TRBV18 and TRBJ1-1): NAGVMQNPRHLVRRRGQEARLRCSPMKGHSHVYWYRQLPEEGLKFMVYLQKENIIDESGMPKERFSAEFPKEGPSILRIQQVVRGDSAAYFCASSPGTAVAFFGQGTRLTVV.

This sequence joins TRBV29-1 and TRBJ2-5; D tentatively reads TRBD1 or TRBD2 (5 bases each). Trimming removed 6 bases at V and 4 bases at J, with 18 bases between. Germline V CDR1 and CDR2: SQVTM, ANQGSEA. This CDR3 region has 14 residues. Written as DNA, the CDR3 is TGCAGCGTCGCCCCCGGTGGGGGTATAGAGACCCAGTACTTC. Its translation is CSVAPGGGIETQYF.

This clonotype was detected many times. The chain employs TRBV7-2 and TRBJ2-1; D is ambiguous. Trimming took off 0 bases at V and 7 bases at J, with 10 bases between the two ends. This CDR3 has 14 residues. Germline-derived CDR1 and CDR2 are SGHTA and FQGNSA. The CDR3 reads CASSLAVPPNEQFF. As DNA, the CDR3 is TGTGCCAGCAGCTTAGCGGTTCCGCCAAATGAGCAGTTCTTC.

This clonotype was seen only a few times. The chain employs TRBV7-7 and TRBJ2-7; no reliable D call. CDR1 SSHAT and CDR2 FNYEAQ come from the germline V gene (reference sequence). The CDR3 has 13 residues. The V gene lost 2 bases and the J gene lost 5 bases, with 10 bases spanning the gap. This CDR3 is CASSLMQSHEQYF. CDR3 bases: TGTGCCAGCAGCTTAATGCAAAGCCACGAGCAGTACTTC.

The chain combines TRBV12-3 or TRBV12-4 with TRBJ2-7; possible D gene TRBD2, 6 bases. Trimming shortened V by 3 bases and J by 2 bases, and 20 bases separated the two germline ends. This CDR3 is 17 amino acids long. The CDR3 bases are TGTGCCAGCAGTTTTGGGGGGTCTGGATCGTCGACCTACGAGCAGTACTTC. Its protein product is CASSFGGSGSSTYEQYF.

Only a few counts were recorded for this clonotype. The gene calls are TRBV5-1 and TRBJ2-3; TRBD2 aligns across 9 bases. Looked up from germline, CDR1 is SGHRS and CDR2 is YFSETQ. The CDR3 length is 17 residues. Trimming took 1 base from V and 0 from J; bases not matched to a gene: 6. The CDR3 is CASSLNERGASTDTQYF. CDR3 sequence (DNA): TGCGCCAGCAGCTTGAACGAGCGGGGGGCCAGCACAGATACGCAGTATTTT. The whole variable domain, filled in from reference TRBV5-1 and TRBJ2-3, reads KAGVTQTPRYLIKTRGQQVTLSCSPISGHRSVSWYQQTPGQGLQFLFEYFSETQRNKGNFPGRFSGRQFSNSRSEMNVSTLELGDSALYLCASSLNERGASTDTQYFGPGTRLTVL.

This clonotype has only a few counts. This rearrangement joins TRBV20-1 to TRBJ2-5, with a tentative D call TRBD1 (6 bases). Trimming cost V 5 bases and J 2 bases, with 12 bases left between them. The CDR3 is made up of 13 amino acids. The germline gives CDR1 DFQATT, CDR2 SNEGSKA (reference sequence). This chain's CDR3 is CSARTVKQETQYF. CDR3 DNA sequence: TGCAGTGCTCGGACAGTGAAACAAGAGACCCAGTACTTC.

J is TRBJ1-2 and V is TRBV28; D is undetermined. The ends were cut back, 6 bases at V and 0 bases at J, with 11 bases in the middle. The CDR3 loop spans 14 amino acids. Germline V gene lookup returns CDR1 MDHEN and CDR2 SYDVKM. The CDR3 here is CASRATETNYGYTF. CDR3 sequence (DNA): TGTGCCAGCAGGGCGACCGAGACTAACTATGGCTACACCTTC.

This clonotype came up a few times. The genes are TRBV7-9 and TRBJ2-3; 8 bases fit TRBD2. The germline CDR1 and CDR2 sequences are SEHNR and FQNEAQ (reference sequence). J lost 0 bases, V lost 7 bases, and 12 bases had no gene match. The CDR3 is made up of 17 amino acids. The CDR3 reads CASTLGKRGTSTDTQYF. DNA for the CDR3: TGTGCCAGCACCCTAGGAAAGCGGGGGACTAGCACAGATACGCAGTATTTT.

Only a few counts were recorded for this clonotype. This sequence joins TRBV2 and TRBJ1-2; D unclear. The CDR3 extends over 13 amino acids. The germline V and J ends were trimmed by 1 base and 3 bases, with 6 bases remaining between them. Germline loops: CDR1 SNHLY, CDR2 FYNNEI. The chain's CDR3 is CASSEDRDYGYTF. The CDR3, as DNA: TGTGCCAGCAGTGAAGATAGGGACTATGGCTACACCTTC.

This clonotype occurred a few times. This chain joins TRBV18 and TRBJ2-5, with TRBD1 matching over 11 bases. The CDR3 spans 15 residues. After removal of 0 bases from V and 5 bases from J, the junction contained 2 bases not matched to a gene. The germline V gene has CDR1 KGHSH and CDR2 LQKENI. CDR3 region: CASSPPGQGDETQYF. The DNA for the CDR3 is TGTGCCAGCTCACCACCGGGACAGGGGGATGAGACCCAGTACTTC.

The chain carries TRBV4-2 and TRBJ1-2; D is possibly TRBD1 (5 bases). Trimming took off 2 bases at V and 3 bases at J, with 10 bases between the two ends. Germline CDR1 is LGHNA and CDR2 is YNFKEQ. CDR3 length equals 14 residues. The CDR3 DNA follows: TGTGCCAGCAGCCAACTTGACAGCTACTATGGCTACACCTTC. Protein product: CASSQLDSYYGYTF.

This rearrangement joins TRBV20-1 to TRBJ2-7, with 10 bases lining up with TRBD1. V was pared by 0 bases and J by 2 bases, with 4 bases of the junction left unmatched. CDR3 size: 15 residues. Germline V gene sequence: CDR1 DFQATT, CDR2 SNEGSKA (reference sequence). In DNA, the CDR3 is TGCAGTGCTAGAGAGTGGACAGGGGGAACCTACGAGCAGTACTTC. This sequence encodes CSAREWTGGTYEQYF.

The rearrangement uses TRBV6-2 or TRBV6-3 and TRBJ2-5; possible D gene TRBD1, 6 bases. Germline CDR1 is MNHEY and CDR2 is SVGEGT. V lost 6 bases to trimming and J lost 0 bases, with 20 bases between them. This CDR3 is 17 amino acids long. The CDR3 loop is CASRLRTGLGDQETQYF. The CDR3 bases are TGTGCCAGCAGGCTCCGCACAGGGCTAGGCGACCAAGAGACCCAGTACTTC.

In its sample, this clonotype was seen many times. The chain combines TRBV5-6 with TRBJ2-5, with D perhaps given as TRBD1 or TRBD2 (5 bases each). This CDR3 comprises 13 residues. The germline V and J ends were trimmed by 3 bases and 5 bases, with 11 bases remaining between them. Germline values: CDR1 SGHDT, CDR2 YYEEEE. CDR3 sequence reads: CASSWDRQETQYF. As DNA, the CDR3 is TGTGCCAGCAGCTGGGACCGTCAGGAGACCCAGTACTTC. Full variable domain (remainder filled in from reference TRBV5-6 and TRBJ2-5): DAGVTQSPTHLIKTRGQQVTLRCSPKSGHDTVSWYQQALGQGPQFIFQYYEEEERQRGNFPDRFSGHQFPNYSSELNVNALLLGDSALYLCASSWDRQETQYFGPGTRLLVL.

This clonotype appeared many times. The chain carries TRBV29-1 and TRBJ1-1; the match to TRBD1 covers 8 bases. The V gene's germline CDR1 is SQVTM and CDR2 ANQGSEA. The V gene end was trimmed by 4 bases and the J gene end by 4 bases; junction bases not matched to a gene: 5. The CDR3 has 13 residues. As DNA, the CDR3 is TGCAGCGTTGCAGGGGGCATCGGCACTGAAGCTTTCTTT. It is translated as CSVAGGIGTEAFF.

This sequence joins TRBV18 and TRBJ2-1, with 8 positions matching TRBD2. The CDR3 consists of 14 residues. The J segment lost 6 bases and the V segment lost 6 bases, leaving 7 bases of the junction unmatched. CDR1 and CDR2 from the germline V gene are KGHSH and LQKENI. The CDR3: CASSFPGGTNEQFF. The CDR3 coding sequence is TGTGCCAGCTCCTTCCCGGGAGGGACCAATGAGCAGTTCTTC.